The rows below give T cell receptor beta chains drawn from one sample of a study of shared clonotypes between healthy human individuals. This table comes from immunoSEQ multiplex PCR, and its TCRdb copy is limited to in-frame clones, with some not included. This table has approximately 2.1 million clones, over 90% appearing once. Sequencing was carried out using naive CD4+ T cells from PBMCs. The receptors derive from a man younger than 35 in good health. Some clones in this sample may be carry-over from other donors' samples. CDR3s include the opening cysteine and the closing phenylalanine or tryptophan. The D gene is left open where the match is weak. Clone size is given for some rows only: seen once, a few or many times, or a class if the clone is expanded.

clone_size: .
v_call: TRBV27
j_call: TRBJ1-5
d_call: .
cdr3_nt: TGTGCCAGCAGCACCAGGACGTCTTATCCCCAGCATTTT
cdr3_aa: CASSTRTSYPQHF

clone_size: .
v_call: TRBV2
j_call: TRBJ1-1
d_call: .
cdr3_nt: TGTGCCAGCACGGAGATGGGAGAGGGCACTGAAGCTTTCTTT
cdr3_aa: CASTEMGEGTEAFF

clone_size: .
v_call: TRBV11-2
j_call: TRBJ2-3
d_call: TRBD2
cdr3_nt: TGTGCCAGCAGCCCACCGGGGGGACGAGGTACAGATACGCAGTATTTT
cdr3_aa: CASSPPGGRGTDTQYF

clone_size: .
v_call: TRBV7-9
j_call: TRBJ2-1
d_call: .
cdr3_nt: TGTGCCAGCAGCTTTATGGCACTTTTTTCCTACAATGAGCAGTTCTTC
cdr3_aa: CASSFMALFSYNEQFF

clone_size: .
v_call: TRBV14
j_call: TRBJ2-1
d_call: TRBD2
cdr3_nt: TGTGCCAGCAGCCAACGTCTAGCGGGAGTCTCCAATGAGCAGTTCTTC
cdr3_aa: CASSQRLAGVSNEQFF

clone_size: .
v_call: TRBV10-3
j_call: TRBJ2-3
d_call: .
cdr3_nt: TGTGCCATCAGTGCCCTCCTAGGGAGCACAGATACGCAGTATTTT
cdr3_aa: CAISALLGSTDTQYF

clone_size: .
v_call: TRBV5-1
j_call: TRBJ2-1
d_call: TRBD2
cdr3_nt: TGCGCCAGCAGCCCCATGGCGGGGCTAGCGGACAATGAGCAGTTCTTC
cdr3_aa: CASSPMAGLADNEQFF

clone_size: .
v_call: TRBV28
j_call: TRBJ2-3
d_call: TRBD2
cdr3_nt: TGTGCCACCACTCTAGCGGGAGGCACAGATACGCAGTATTTT
cdr3_aa: CATTLAGGTDTQYF

clone_size: .
v_call: TRBV7-9
j_call: TRBJ1-5
d_call: .
cdr3_nt: TGTGCCAGCAGCTCCCAGACCAGCAATCAGCCCCAGCATTTT
cdr3_aa: CASSSQTSNQPQHF

clone_size: .
v_call: TRBV29-1
j_call: TRBJ1-2
d_call: .
cdr3_nt: TGCAGCGTTGTCAAGGTTTGGGGGAATGGCTACACCTTC
cdr3_aa: CSVVKVWGNGYTF

clone_size: .
v_call: TRBV5-1
j_call: TRBJ2-1
d_call: TRBD2
cdr3_nt: TGCGCCAGCAGCTTGGGGACTAGTCCGGCCTACAATGAGCAGTTCTTC
cdr3_aa: CASSLGTSPAYNEQFF

clone_size: .
v_call: TRBV28
j_call: TRBJ1-1
d_call: .
cdr3_nt: TGTGCCAGCAGTCCTGTACCTATTCTCAACACTGAAGCTTTCTTT
cdr3_aa: CASSPVPILNTEAFF

clone_size: .
v_call: TRBV9
j_call: TRBJ2-2
d_call: TRBD2
cdr3_nt: TGTGCCAGCAGCGTAGTTGGACTAGGGGCCGGGGAGCTGTTTTTT
cdr3_aa: CASSVVGLGAGELFF

clone_size: .
v_call: TRBV5-6
j_call: TRBJ2-5
d_call: .
cdr3_nt: TGTGCCAGCAGCTACGGGAACCCCGGGGAGACCCAGTACTTC
cdr3_aa: CASSYGNPGETQYF

clone_size: .
v_call: TRBV6-5
j_call: TRBJ1-3
d_call: .
cdr3_nt: TGTGCCAGCAGAGGGACCCGAGCGGGAAACACCATATATTTT
cdr3_aa: CASRGTRAGNTIYF

clone_size: .
v_call: TRBV7-9
j_call: TRBJ2-7
d_call: .
cdr3_nt: TGTGCCAGCAGCCCCAACGGGTACAGGGCTTTTTCCTACGAGCAGTACTTC
cdr3_aa: CASSPNGYRAFSYEQYF

clone_size: once
v_call: TRBV7-9
j_call: TRBJ2-1
d_call: TRBD2
cdr3_nt: TGTGCCAGCAGCTCCTTTAGCGGGAACCCCTACAATGAGCAGTTCTTC
cdr3_aa: CASSSFSGNPYNEQFF

clone_size: .
v_call: TRBV10-2
j_call: TRBJ1-1
d_call: .
cdr3_nt: TGCGCCAGCACTCCCGGCTATGGCACTGAAGCTTTCTTT
cdr3_aa: CASTPGYGTEAFF

clone_size: .
v_call: TRBV9
j_call: TRBJ2-3
d_call: TRBD2
cdr3_nt: TGTGCCAGCAGCGTCACGGGACTAGCGGGAGAACTCACAGATACGCAGTATTTT
cdr3_aa: CASSVTGLAGELTDTQYF

clone_size: .
v_call: TRBV9
j_call: TRBJ1-5
d_call: .
cdr3_nt: TGTGCCAGCAGCATCACGGATAGCAATCAGCCCCAGCATTTT
cdr3_aa: CASSITDSNQPQHF

clone_size: .
v_call: TRBV15
j_call: TRBJ2-7
d_call: TRBD1
cdr3_nt: TGTGCCACCAGCAGATCCCACAGGGGTAGCTACGAGCAGTACTTC
cdr3_aa: CATSRSHRGSYEQYF

clone_size: .
v_call: TRBV5-1
j_call: TRBJ1-2
d_call: .
cdr3_nt: TGCGCCAGCAGCCCGGGACGGTCTAACTATGGCTACACCTTC
cdr3_aa: CASSPGRSNYGYTF

clone_size: once
v_call: TRBV30
j_call: TRBJ2-5
d_call: TRBD2
cdr3_nt: TGTGCCTTCAAACGCGGGAGACTAGCGGGAGATAGTGAGACCCAGTACTTC
cdr3_aa: CAFKRGRLAGDSETQYF

clone_size: .
v_call: TRBV29-1
j_call: TRBJ1-1
d_call: TRBD1
cdr3_nt: TGCAGCGCTTGGGACAGGGGGTCTGAAGCTTTCTTT
cdr3_aa: CSAWDRGSEAFF

clone_size: .
v_call: TRBV7-9
j_call: TRBJ1-2
d_call: TRBD1
cdr3_nt: TGTGCCAGCAGCTTGATGGGACAGAACTATGGCTACACCTTC
cdr3_aa: CASSLMGQNYGYTF

clone_size: .
v_call: TRBV2
j_call: TRBJ2-1
d_call: TRBD2
cdr3_nt: TGTGCCAGCAGTGACGGACTAGCGGGGGTAAATGAGCAGTTCTTC
cdr3_aa: CASSDGLAGVNEQFF

clone_size: .
v_call: TRBV9
j_call: TRBJ1-2
d_call: .
cdr3_nt: TGTGCCAGCAGCGCCCGAGTCGATTGGCGGGAGGGTGGCTACACCTTC
cdr3_aa: CASSARVDWREGGYTF

clone_size: .
v_call: TRBV29-1
j_call: TRBJ2-5
d_call: .
cdr3_nt: TGCAGCGTTCATGAAGTGGGGGTCTTGGAGACCCAGTACTTC
cdr3_aa: CSVHEVGVLETQYF

clone_size: once
v_call: TRBV6-6
j_call: TRBJ2-2
d_call: .
cdr3_nt: TGTGCCACCGGCACGAACACCGGGGAGCTGTTTTTT
cdr3_aa: CATGTNTGELFF

clone_size: .
v_call: TRBV19
j_call: TRBJ2-3
d_call: .
cdr3_nt: TGTGCCAGTAGTAAGACAGGAGGCGATACGCAGTATTTT
cdr3_aa: CASSKTGGDTQYF

clone_size: .
v_call: TRBV9
j_call: TRBJ2-2
d_call: .
cdr3_nt: TGTGCCAGCAGCGTAATCGAGCGCGCCACCGGGGAGCTGTTTTTT
cdr3_aa: CASSVIERATGELFF

clone_size: .
v_call: TRBV4-2
j_call: TRBJ2-1
d_call: .
cdr3_nt: TGTGCCAGCAGCCAAGACCTCGCGGCTGAGCAGTTCTTC
cdr3_aa: CASSQDLAAEQFF

clone_size: .
v_call: TRBV29-1
j_call: TRBJ1-1
d_call: .
cdr3_nt: TGCAGCGTAGCTTTGTCCCCGCAAGAGGGGATGAACACTGAAGCTTTCTTT
cdr3_aa: CSVALSPQEGMNTEAFF

clone_size: .
v_call: TRBV7-9
j_call: TRBJ1-1
d_call: TRBD1
cdr3_nt: TGTGCCAGCAGCTTAACAGGGGGCGTTTTCTTT
cdr3_aa: CASSLTGGVFF

clone_size: once
v_call: TRBV27
j_call: TRBJ1-2
d_call: TRBD1
cdr3_nt: TGTGCCAGCAGTTTCCTCGGGACAGGGAAGTTTTATGGCTACACCTTC
cdr3_aa: CASSFLGTGKFYGYTF

clone_size: .
v_call: TRBV2
j_call: TRBJ2-3
d_call: .
cdr3_nt: TGTGCCAGCAGACTAGTCGGCACAGATACGCAGTATTTT
cdr3_aa: CASRLVGTDTQYF

clone_size: once
v_call: TRBV7-2
j_call: TRBJ2-1
d_call: TRBD2
cdr3_nt: TGTGCCAGCAGCCTAACTGGACTAGCGGGAAGCAATGAGCAGTTCTTC
cdr3_aa: CASSLTGLAGSNEQFF

clone_size: .
v_call: TRBV19
j_call: TRBJ1-2
d_call: .
cdr3_nt: TGTGCCAGTAGTGGCGCAGGGACTAACTATGGCTACACCTTC
cdr3_aa: CASSGAGTNYGYTF

clone_size: .
v_call: TRBV20-1
j_call: TRBJ2-1
d_call: .
cdr3_nt: TGCAGTGCTAGGGGTTGGGAGCAGTTCTTC
cdr3_aa: CSARGWEQFF

clone_size: .
v_call: TRBV5-5
j_call: TRBJ2-1
d_call: .
cdr3_nt: TGTGCCAGCAGCCAGAGGCAGGGAGGGCAGTTCTTC
cdr3_aa: CASSQRQGGQFF

clone_size: .
v_call: TRBV9
j_call: TRBJ2-7
d_call: TRBD2
cdr3_nt: TGTGCCAGCAGCGTTAGCGGGCGGGGAGACGAGCAGTACTTC
cdr3_aa: CASSVSGRGDEQYF

clone_size: .
v_call: TRBV5-5
j_call: TRBJ2-2
d_call: TRBD1
cdr3_nt: TGTGCCAGCAGCTTGGTTCAGGGGGCGATCACCGGGGAGCTGTTTTTT
cdr3_aa: CASSLVQGAITGELFF

clone_size: .
v_call: TRBV14
j_call: TRBJ2-3
d_call: .
cdr3_nt: TGTGCCAGCAGCCAAGATTACTCCCCCCCCACAGATACGCAGTATTTT
cdr3_aa: CASSQDYSPPTDTQYF